Listed below are T cell receptor beta chains from one sample, sequenced in a study of glioma-infiltrating T cells after dendritic cell vaccination. Some clones are missing from TCRdb's copy, which holds only in-frame ones; the method was immunoSEQ multiplex PCR. The sample carries roughly 100,000 clones, around 81% recorded once. This sample comprised blood, obtained before dendritic cell vaccination. The receptors derive from a human donor with glioblastoma. CDR3s leave out the opening cysteine and the closing phenylalanine or tryptophan.

CDR3 length	V gene	CDR3 protein
12	TRBV2	ASSDQGANYGYT
11	TRBV25-1	ASSESGFETQY
13	TRBV7-9	ASRAGTGSNQPQH
14	TRBV4-3	ASSQESVGRNYGYT
15	TRBV4-2	ASSQVLGGTGGYGYT
12	TRBV5-1	ASSLEGANYGYT
13	TRBV5-6	ASSINGTVNTEAF
15	TRBV27	ASSPGTGRAGANVLT
12	TRBV7-2	ASSGRDSLYEQY
10	TRBV9	ASSEGDNEQF
12	TRBV5-6	ASSLRDLREKLF
15	TRBV5-4	ASSSGVGLGGSYEQY
11	TRBV14	ASSQGQNTEAF
13	TRBV5-8	ASSPAGRGSYGYT
13	TRBV7-2	ASSDPTGHQETQY
15	TRBV5-1	ASSLAASGGHQETQY
13	TRBV27	ASSSDRVGYNEQF
13	TRBV5-1	ASSYGTSGGETQY
14	TRBV7-3	ASSLNPSGGADTQY
11	TRBV30	AWSVKGVETQY
15	TRBV5-8	ASSTPRDLLWGYGYT
14	TRBV7-2	ASSLGSGAGNQPQH
13	TRBV6-5	ASSYAQRGPNEQF
14	TRBV30	AWSETVASGGGTQY
11	TRBV30	AWSLTGQGKAF
13	TRBV5-6	ASSLGARTVYGYT
10	TRBV5-4	ASSPRYNEQF
14	TRBV4-3	ASSRTGGSSGNTIY
11	TRBV30	AWRASLAGKQF
14	TRBV2	ASTRTGNNMNTEAF
11	TRBV18	ASSPSRASEAF
10	TRBV29-1	SVFTGSTEAF
13	TRBV4-2	ASSQDHRATVEQF
11	TRBV6-1	ASSENFQETQY
12	TRBV7-2	ASSILPSGNTIY
12	TRBV5-6	ASSLEVRIETQY
10	TRBV6-5	ASSQDRDEQY
11	TRBV7-9	ASTHRDHYEQY
12	TRBV5-4	ASSLDGSNTEAF
12	TRBV29-1	SVEVAGTYNEQF
11	TRBV7-7	ASSLIDQETQY
9	TRBV30	AWTLDTEAF
13	TRBV9	ASSPPLSGANVLT
14	TRBV19	ASSKGVAGTADTQY
14	TRBV7-6	ASSLVSYGGTYEQY
15	TRBV27	ASSLGWGGPPSYEQY